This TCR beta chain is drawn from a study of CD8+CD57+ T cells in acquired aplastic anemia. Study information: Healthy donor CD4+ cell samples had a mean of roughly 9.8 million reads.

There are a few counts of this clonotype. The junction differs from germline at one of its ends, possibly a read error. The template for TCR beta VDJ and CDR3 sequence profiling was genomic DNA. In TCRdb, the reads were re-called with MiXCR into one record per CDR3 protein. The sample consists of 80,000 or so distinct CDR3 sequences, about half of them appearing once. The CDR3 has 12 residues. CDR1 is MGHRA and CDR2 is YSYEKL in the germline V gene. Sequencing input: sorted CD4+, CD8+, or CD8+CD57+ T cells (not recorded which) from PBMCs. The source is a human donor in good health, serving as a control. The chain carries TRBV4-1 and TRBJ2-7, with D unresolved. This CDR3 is CASSSVAYEQYF. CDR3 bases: TGTGCCAGCAGCTCTGTAGCCTACGAGCAGTACTTC.